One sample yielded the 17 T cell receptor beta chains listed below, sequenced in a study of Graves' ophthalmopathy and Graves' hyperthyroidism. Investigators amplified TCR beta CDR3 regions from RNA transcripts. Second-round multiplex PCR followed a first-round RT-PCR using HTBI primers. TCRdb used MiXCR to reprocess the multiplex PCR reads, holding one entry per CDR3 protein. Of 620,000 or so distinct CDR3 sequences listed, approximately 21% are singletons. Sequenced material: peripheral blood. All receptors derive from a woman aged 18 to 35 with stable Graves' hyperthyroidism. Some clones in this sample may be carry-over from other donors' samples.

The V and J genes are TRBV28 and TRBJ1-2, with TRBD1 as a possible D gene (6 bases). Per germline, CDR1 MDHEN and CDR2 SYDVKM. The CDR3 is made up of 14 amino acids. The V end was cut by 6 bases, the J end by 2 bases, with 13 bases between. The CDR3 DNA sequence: TGTGCCAGCAGCTTAATAGACAGGAACTATGGCTACACCTTC. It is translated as CASSLIDRNYGYTF.

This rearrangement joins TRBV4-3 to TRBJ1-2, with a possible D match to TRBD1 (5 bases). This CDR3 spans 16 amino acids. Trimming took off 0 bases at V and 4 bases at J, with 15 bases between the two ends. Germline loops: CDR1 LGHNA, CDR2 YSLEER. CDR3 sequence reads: CASSQDLPGSAYGYTF. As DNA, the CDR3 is TGCGCCAGCAGCCAAGATCTTCCAGGGTCTGCCTATGGCTACACCTTC.

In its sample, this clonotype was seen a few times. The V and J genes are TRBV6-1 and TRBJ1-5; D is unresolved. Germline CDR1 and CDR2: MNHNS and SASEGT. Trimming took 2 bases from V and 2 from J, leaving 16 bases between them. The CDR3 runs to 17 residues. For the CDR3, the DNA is TGTGCCAGCAGTGAATCGTCGCCAGCGGTTGGCAATCAGCCCCAGCATTTT. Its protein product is CASSESSPAVGNQPQHF.

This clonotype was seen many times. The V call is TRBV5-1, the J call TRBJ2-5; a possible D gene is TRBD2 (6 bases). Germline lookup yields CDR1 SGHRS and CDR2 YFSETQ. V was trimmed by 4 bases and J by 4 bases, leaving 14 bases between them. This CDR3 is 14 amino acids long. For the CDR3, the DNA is TGCGCCAGCAGCCAGACTAGGGTGGGAGAGACCCAGTACTTC. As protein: CASSQTRVGETQYF.

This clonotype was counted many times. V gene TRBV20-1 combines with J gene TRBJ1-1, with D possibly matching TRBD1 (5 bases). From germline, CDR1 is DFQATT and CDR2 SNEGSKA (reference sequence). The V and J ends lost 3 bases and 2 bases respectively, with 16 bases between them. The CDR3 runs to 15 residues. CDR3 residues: CSASRSGRANTEAFF. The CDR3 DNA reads TGCAGTGCTAGCAGGAGCGGCAGGGCTAACACTGAAGCTTTCTTT.

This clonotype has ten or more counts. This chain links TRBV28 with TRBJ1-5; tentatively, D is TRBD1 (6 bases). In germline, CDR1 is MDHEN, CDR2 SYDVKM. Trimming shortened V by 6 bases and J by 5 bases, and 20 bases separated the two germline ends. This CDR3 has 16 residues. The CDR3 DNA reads TGTGCCAGCAGCAAGACCCCGGGGGGCGCGTATCAGCCCCAGCATTTT. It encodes CASSKTPGGAYQPQHF.

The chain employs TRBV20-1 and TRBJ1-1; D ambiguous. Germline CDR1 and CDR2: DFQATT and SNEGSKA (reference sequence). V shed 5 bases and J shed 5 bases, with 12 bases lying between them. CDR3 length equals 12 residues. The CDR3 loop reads CSAPYRGTEAFF. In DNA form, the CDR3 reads TGCAGTGCTCCGTACCGTGGGACTGAAGCTTTCTTT.

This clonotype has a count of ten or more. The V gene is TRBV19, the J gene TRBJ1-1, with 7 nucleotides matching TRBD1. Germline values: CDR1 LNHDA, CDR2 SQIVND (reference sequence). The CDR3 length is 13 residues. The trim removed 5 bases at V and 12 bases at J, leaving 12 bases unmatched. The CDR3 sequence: CASSSRRQGSSFF. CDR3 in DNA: TGTGCCAGTAGTTCCCGTCGACAGGGCTCTTCTTTCTTT.

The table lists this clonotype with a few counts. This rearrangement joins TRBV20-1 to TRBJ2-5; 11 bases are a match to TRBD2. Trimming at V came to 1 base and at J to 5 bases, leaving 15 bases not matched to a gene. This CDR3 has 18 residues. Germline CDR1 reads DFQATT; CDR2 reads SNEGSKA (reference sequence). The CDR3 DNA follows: TGCAGTGCTAGAGGTTTAGCGGGGGGGCTTCGGGCTGCGGAGACCCAGTACTTC. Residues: CSARGLAGGLRAAETQYF.

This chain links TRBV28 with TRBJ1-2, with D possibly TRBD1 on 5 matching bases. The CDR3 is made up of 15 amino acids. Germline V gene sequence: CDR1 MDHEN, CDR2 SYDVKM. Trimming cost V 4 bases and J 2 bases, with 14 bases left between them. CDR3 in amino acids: CASSSRQSPNYGYTF. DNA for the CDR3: TGTGCCAGCAGTTCCCGACAGTCTCCCAACTATGGCTACACCTTC.

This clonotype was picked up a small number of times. The CDR3: CASSRGGGRVNTEAFF. Here the CDR3 DNA reads TGTGCCAGCAGCCGAGGAGGGGGGCGGGTCAACACTGAAGCTTTCTTT. J is TRBJ1-1 and V is TRBV6-1; a weak D match, TRBD1 (6 bases). The CDR3 loop spans 16 amino acids. Looked up from germline, CDR1 is MNHNS and CDR2 is SASEGT. The ends were cut back, 6 bases at V and 2 bases at J, with 19 bases in the middle.

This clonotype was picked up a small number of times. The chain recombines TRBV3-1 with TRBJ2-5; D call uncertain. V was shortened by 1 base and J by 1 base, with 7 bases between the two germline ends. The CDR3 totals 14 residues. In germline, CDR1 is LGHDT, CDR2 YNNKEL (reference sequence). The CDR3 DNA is TGTGCCAGCAGCCAAGGCTGGGCCCAAGAGACCCAGTACTTC. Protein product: CASSQGWAQETQYF.

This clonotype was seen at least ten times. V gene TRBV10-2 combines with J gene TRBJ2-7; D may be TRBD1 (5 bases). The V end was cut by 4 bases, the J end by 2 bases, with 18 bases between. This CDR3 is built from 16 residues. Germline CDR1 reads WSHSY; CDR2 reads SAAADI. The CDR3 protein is CASSATQPDITYEQYF. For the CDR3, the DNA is TGCGCCAGCAGTGCCACCCAGCCGGACATAACCTACGAGCAGTACTTC.

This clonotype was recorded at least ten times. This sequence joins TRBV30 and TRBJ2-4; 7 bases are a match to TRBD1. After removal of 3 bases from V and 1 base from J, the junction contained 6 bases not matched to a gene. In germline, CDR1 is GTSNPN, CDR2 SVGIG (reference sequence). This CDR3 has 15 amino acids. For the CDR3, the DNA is TGTGCCTGGAGCCGACGAGGGGGCGCCAAAAACATTCAGTACTTC. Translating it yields CAWSRRGGAKNIQYF.

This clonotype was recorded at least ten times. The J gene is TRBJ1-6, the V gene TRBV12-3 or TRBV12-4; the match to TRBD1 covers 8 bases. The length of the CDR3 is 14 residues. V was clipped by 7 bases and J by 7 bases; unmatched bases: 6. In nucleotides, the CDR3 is TGTGCCAGCAATCAGGGGGCGGGAAATTCACCCCTCCACTTT. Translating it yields CASNQGAGNSPLHF.

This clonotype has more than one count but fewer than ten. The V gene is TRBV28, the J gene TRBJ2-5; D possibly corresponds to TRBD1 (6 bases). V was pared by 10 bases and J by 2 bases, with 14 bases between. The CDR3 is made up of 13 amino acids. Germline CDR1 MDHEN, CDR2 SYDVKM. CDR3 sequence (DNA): TGTGCCACCCTACCGAGGGGGCAAGAGACCCAGTACTTC. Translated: CATLPRGQETQYF.

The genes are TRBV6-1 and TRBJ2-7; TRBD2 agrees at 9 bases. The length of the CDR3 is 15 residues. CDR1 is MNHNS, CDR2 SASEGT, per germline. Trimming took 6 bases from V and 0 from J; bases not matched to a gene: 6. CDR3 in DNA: TGTGCCAGCAGGGGAACTAGCGGGCTCTCCTACGAGCAGTACTTC. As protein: CASRGTSGLSYEQYF.